This T cell receptor beta chain comes out of a study of T cells in narcolepsy listed by TCRdb under 2018. About the investigation overall: Patients with narcolepsy type 1 or type 2 (NT1, NT2) were enrolled in the study together with healthy control donors. The study used TCR Vbeta sequencing to track clonotypes in blood and CSF while looking for autoreactive T cells in narcolepsy patients that target self-antigens of hypocretin neurons (hypocretin, TRIB2).

For TCR Vbeta sequencing, memory CD4+ T cells were sorted ex vivo from the peripheral blood of narcolepsy patients and healthy controls. Points on this clone: Its binding antigen is unknown. Base-call qualities are not available, and no considerably larger clone is one nucleotide away.

V drops 3 bases and J drops 1 base, leaving 8 bases in between. From the cysteine up to the phenylalanine, the CDR3 has a length of 14 residues. Left in the record is the CDR3 DNA by itself, 42 bases read in frame from the first base. Looking up the germline V gene yields CDR1 SGDLS and CDR2 YYNGEE. Library preparation was by the immunoSEQ multiplex PCR assay. Sourced from immuneACCESS, this table was stored by TCRdb with only in-frame sequences that have V and J called. A share of the clones is absent; for the studies checked, an unresolved V gene accounts for under half, and the remainder has no known explanation. A total of around 20,000 clones appear in this sample, around 83% of them only once. 1.5% to 2% of the sample goes to the ten largest clones. Study-level results and caveats: HCRT-specific and TRIB2-specific autoreactive clonotypes were highlighted in plots that compared CD4+ T cell clonotypes in CSF versus blood from the same patient. According to the report, autoreactive clonotypes were detected serially in the blood of the same patients and of different patients, but not in healthy controls. Numbers of sequenced blood memory CD4+ clonotypes were comparable, with averages of about 39,494 in patients and around 30,000 in controls. No sequences matching autoreactive T cell clones were contained in some blood memory CD4+ repertoires from patients and controls.

Recombination linked TRBV9 to TRBJ2-1; a confident D gene designation cannot be given. This TCR was sampled from a human donor in good health. Material for sequencing was memory (CD45RA-) CD4+ T cells from blood. The cell subset or site label on this specimen signifies: memory T cells sorted ex vivo from peripheral blood. The DNA is TGTGCCAGCAGCGGGAGTTGGTCCTACAATGAGCAGTTCTTC. It encodes CASSGSWSYNEQFF.